This entry lists 25 T cell receptor beta chains sequenced from one sample in a study of monozygotic twins with inflammatory bowel disease. TCRdb reprocessed the 5' RACE reads; each CDR3 protein has one entry and no DNA is given. The listing contains roughly 100,000 distinct CDR3 sequences. What was sequenced was blood. The receptors stem from a human donor with ulcerative colitis or Crohn's disease, or a healthy co-twin of an affected twin (not recorded which).

The J gene is TRBJ2-2, the V gene TRBV5-6; as DNA is missing, the TRBD2 call by TCRdb cannot be tested. Germline CDR1 and CDR2: SGHDT and YYEEEE. There are 17 residues in the CDR3. The CDR3 loop reads CASSLVSARIFAGELFF.

The V call is TRBV12-3 or TRBV12-4, the J call TRBJ2-4; TCRdb outputs TRBD2, but without DNA this stays unchecked. This CDR3 is built from 17 residues. This CDR3 reads CASSFTSGGSAKNIQYF.

V usage is TRBV15 and J usage is TRBJ1-3. Per germline, CDR1 LNHNV and CDR2 YYDKDF (reference sequence). There are 16 residues in the CDR3. The CDR3 reads CATSRDQGSAGNTIYF. The variable domain in full, with the rest retrieved from reference TRBV15 and TRBJ1-3, is DAMVIQNPRYQVTQFGKPVTLSCSQTLNHNVMYWYQQKSSQAPKLLFHYYDKDFNNEADTPDNFQSRRPNTSFCFLDIRSPGLGDTAMYLCATSRDQGSAGNTIYFGEGSWLTVV.

The chain recombines TRBV14 with TRBJ2-1. Germline V gene lookup returns CDR1 SGHDN and CDR2 FVKESK. The CDR3 consists of 13 residues. The CDR3 is CASSQDWMDEQFF.

J is TRBJ2-2 and V is TRBV7-3. The CDR3 loop spans 14 amino acids. From germline, CDR1 is SGHTA and CDR2 FQGTGA. The CDR3 reads CASSFNLNTGELFF.

V and J are TRBV21-1 and TRBJ2-3. TRBV21-1 is an annotated pseudogene. This CDR3 region has 15 residues. The CDR3 loop is CASSKTSGRADTQYF.

The rearrangement joins TRBV20-1 to TRBJ2-4. CDR3 length: 15 residues. Germline V gene sequence: CDR1 DFQATT, CDR2 SNEGSKA (reference sequence). The CDR3 is CSARVSLVAKNIQYF.

This sequence joins TRBV9 and TRBJ2-3; TCRdb's D call of TRBD1 is untestable without DNA. Germline V gives CDR1 SGDLS, CDR2 YYNGEE. This CDR3 has 15 residues. The CDR3 sequence: CASSPGGVSTDTQYF. The full variable domain, its missing parts supplied by reference TRBV9 and TRBJ2-3, is DSGVTQTPKHLITATGQRVTLRCSPRSGDLSVYWYQQSLDQGLQFLIQYYNGEERAKGNILERFSAQQFPDLHSELNLSSLELGDSALYFCASSPGGVSTDTQYFGPGTRLTVL.

The chain recombines TRBV12-3 or TRBV12-4 with TRBJ2-2; absent DNA, TCRdb's TRBD1 call cannot be checked. The CDR3 length is 14 residues. CDR3: CASSVGGDFGELFF.

The genes are TRBV5-5 and TRBJ2-3. The CDR3 contains 13 residues. Germline V gene sequence: CDR1 SGHKS, CDR2 YYEKEE (reference sequence). The CDR3 region is CASSLKDTDTQYF.

The chain links TRBV7-2 to TRBJ1-4. The CDR3 totals 15 residues. Looked up from germline, CDR1 is SGHTA and CDR2 is FQGNSA. The CDR3 sequence: CASSRTGTANEKLFF.

The V and J genes are TRBV20-1 and TRBJ2-7; TCRdb's D gene call, TRBD1, goes unchecked for lack of DNA. Germline V gene sequence: CDR1 DFQATT, CDR2 SNEGSKA (reference sequence). The CDR3 covers 14 residues. CDR3 sequence reads: CSAPGGRTSYEQYF.

J is TRBJ1-6 and V is TRBV5-6; TCRdb gives TRBD1 as the D gene, but with no DNA this cannot be confirmed. The germline V gene encodes CDR1 SGHDT and CDR2 YYEEEE. The CDR3 runs to 16 residues. This CDR3 reads CASSLIRTGLSSPLHF.

V and J are TRBV25-1 and TRBJ1-2; TCRdb designates TRBD1, a call that cannot be tested without DNA. This CDR3 is built from 15 residues. CDR1 MGHDK and CDR2 SYGVNS come from the germline V gene. CDR3 region: CASSELQGGNYGYTF.

This sequence joins TRBV10-3 and TRBJ2-1. Germline V CDR1 and CDR2: ENHRY, SYGVKD. This CDR3 comprises 12 residues. CDR3 sequence: CAIKASPDEQFF.

The chain has TRBV5-6 and TRBJ2-1; lacking DNA, the TRBD1 call made by TCRdb goes unchecked. This CDR3 region has 15 residues. Germline V lookup: CDR1 SGHDT, CDR2 YYEEEE. CDR3 in amino acids: CASSITGLPSDEQFF.

The V call is TRBV11-1, the J call TRBJ2-3; the D gene TCRdb calls, TRBD2, cannot be checked with no DNA. Germline lookup yields CDR1 SGHAT and CDR2 FQDESV (reference sequence). This CDR3 has 20 amino acids. This chain's CDR3 is CASSPSLGTSGSISTDTQYF. Filled out from reference TRBV11-1 and TRBJ2-3, the complete variable domain reads EAEVAQSPRYKITEKSQAVAFWCDPISGHATLYWYRQILGQGPELLVQFQDESVVDDSQLPKDRFSAERLKGVDSTLKIQPAELGDSAMYLCASSPSLGTSGSISTDTQYFGPGTRLTVL.

The gene calls are TRBV7-9 and TRBJ2-1; TCRdb calls TRBD1, which cannot be checked without DNA. Germline lookup yields CDR1 SEHNR and CDR2 FQNEAQ (reference sequence). The CDR3 has 17 residues. CDR3 region: CASSSPGDRNPYNEQFF. Full variable domain (remainder filled in from reference TRBV7-9 and TRBJ2-1): DTGVSQNPRHKITKRGQNVTFRCDPISEHNRLYWYRQTLGQGPEFLTYFQNEAQLEKSRLLSDRFSAERPKGSFSTLEIQRTEQGDSAMYLCASSSPGDRNPYNEQFFGPGTRLTVL.

The chain carries TRBV19 and TRBJ2-7; without DNA, the TCRdb call of TRBD1 cannot be checked. Germline CDR1 and CDR2: LNHDA and SQIVND (reference sequence). The CDR3 has 17 residues. The CDR3 reads CASSIKSRPPPPYEQYF. The variable domain in full, with the rest retrieved from reference TRBV19 and TRBJ2-7, is DGGITQSPKYLFRKEGQNVTLSCEQNLNHDAMYWYRQDPGQGLRLIYYSQIVNDFQKGDIAEGYSVSREKKESFPLTVTSAQKNPTAFYLCASSIKSRPPPPYEQYFGPGTRLTVT.

The rearrangement joins TRBV7-2 to TRBJ2-7. Germline CDR1 and CDR2: SGHTA and FQGNSA. CDR3 length: 15 amino acids. CDR3 protein: CASSLDGVGFYEQYF.

This chain connects TRBV5-4 to TRBJ2-3; with no DNA, the TCRdb D assignment of TRBD1 cannot be verified. The CDR3 length is 17 residues. Germline V CDR1 and CDR2: SGHNT, YYREEE (reference sequence). The CDR3 sequence is CASSLLSSGAGTDTQYF.

The chain's CDR3 is CSATDTTRTSGNYEQYF. The chain joins TRBV20-1 to TRBJ2-7; TCRdb reports TRBD2, a call that lacks DNA to check it against. The CDR3 extends over 17 amino acids. Germline V gene data show CDR1 as DFQATT and CDR2 as SNEGSKA (reference sequence).

The chain carries TRBV20-1 and TRBJ1-4; the D call of TRBD1 rests on TCRdb alone, since no DNA is present to check it. This CDR3 has 14 amino acids. The germline V gene encodes CDR1 DFQATT and CDR2 SNEGSKA (reference sequence). The CDR3 spells CSARMGTGGEKLFF.

This chain joins TRBV20-1 and TRBJ1-2; absent DNA, TCRdb's TRBD1 call cannot be checked. Germline V CDR1 and CDR2: DFQATT, SNEGSKA (reference sequence). The CDR3 consists of 15 residues. CDR3 in amino acids: CSASPRKKTVDGYTF.

The chain recombines TRBV19 with TRBJ2-1; the TCRdb D gene call, TRBD1, has no DNA to confirm it. CDR1 is LNHDA, CDR2 SQIVND, per germline (reference sequence). This CDR3 spans 13 amino acids. The CDR3 sequence is CASSILGVNEQFF.